The rows below give T cell receptor beta chains drawn from one sample of a study of CD8+ T cells in alopecia areata. TCRdb's copy holds only in-frame clones and misses some; the assay was immunoSEQ multiplex PCR. The sample comprises about 120,000 clones, approximately 59% of which are singletons, and almost 30% rests with the top ten. This specimen consisted of CD8+ T cells sorted from blood, obtained at week 4, from a patient treated with tofacitinib. These receptors were taken from a human donor with alopecia areata. Each CDR3 is given with its conserved first and last residue. Size is omitted from some rows. Given values are once, few, many or a class for expanded clones.

clone size: few
V gene: TRBV29-1
J gene: TRBJ1-2
CDR3 protein: CSATREAEGYTF

clone size: -
V gene: TRBV30
J gene: TRBJ2-3
CDR3 protein: CAWSVLEDTQYF

clone size: -
V gene: TRBV19
J gene: TRBJ2-3
CDR3 protein: CASSIDTDTQYF

clone size: -
V gene: TRBV7-8
J gene: TRBJ2-5
CDR3 protein: CASSSNLNEKTQYF

clone size: -
V gene: TRBV30
J gene: TRBJ2-7
CDR3 protein: CACYPIKRLYEQYF

clone size: few
V gene: TRBV7-9
J gene: TRBJ2-1
CDR3 protein: CASRFIAGEYPNEQFF

clone size: -
V gene: TRBV30
J gene: TRBJ1-1
CDR3 protein: CAWLDGTVNTEAFF

clone size: few
V gene: TRBV29-1
J gene: TRBJ1-2
CDR3 protein: CSVEDQGGDYGYTF

clone size: -
V gene: TRBV13
J gene: TRBJ2-5
CDR3 protein: CASSKEMVKETQYF

clone size: once
V gene: TRBV4-2
J gene: TRBJ2-4
CDR3 protein: CASSQEEENFWDIQYF

clone size: -
V gene: TRBV29-1
J gene: TRBJ2-7
CDR3 protein: CSVEMGYEQYF

clone size: -
V gene: TRBV13
J gene: TRBJ2-3
CDR3 protein: CASSWTGTGGADTQYF

clone size: few
V gene: TRBV29-1
J gene: TRBJ2-7
CDR3 protein: CSVETLTETYEQYF

clone size: few
V gene: TRBV29-1
J gene: TRBJ2-5
CDR3 protein: CSVEDPPGRETQYF

clone size: -
V gene: TRBV7-9
J gene: TRBJ1-2
CDR3 protein: CASSLGDSYGYTF

clone size: -
V gene: TRBV27
J gene: TRBJ1-5
CDR3 protein: CASSLGTGGGQPQHF

clone size: -
V gene: TRBV19
J gene: TRBJ1-5
CDR3 protein: CASLDPRTGINQPQHF

clone size: -
V gene: TRBV15
J gene: TRBJ2-2
CDR3 protein: CATSIFGANTGELFF

clone size: medium-sized
V gene: TRBV6-4
J gene: TRBJ2-2
CDR3 protein: CASSYRHPNTGELFF

clone size: once
V gene: TRBV29-1
J gene: TRBJ2-7
CDR3 protein: CSVEISNSYEQYF

clone size: -
V gene: TRBV4-1
J gene: TRBJ2-7
CDR3 protein: CASSYSGTGYHEQYF

clone size: -
V gene: TRBV29-1
J gene: TRBJ2-5
CDR3 protein: CSVERAGDFQETQYF

clone size: -
V gene: TRBV7-2
J gene: TRBJ2-7
CDR3 protein: CASSLEGAGEQYF

clone size: -
V gene: TRBV30
J gene: TRBJ2-1
CDR3 protein: CAWSLTSFNEQFF

clone size: few
V gene: TRBV30
J gene: TRBJ2-5
CDR3 protein: CAWSVGGGAVETQYF

clone size: few
V gene: TRBV7-9
J gene: TRBJ2-7
CDR3 protein: CASRAGTGPYEQYF

clone size: few
V gene: TRBV7-2
J gene: TRBJ1-1
CDR3 protein: CASSWVVGVEAFF

clone size: -
V gene: TRBV29-1
J gene: TRBJ2-3
CDR3 protein: CSGTSGYTDTQYF

clone size: -
V gene: TRBV7-9
J gene: TRBJ1-1
CDR3 protein: CASSQAATQAFF

clone size: -
V gene: TRBV23-1
J gene: TRBJ2-3
CDR3 protein: CASSHGDTQYF

clone size: -
V gene: TRBV30
J gene: TRBJ1-1
CDR3 protein: CAWSFEGVGNTEAFF